A selection of T cell receptor beta chains follows, all from one sample in a study of blood T cell repertoires in COVID-19. Only in-frame clones appear in the TCRdb table, and some are missing; sequencing was by immunoSEQ multiplex PCR. The table lists 68,000 or so clones, 82% of them singletons. The specimen was peripheral blood. The source is a human donor in a cohort sampled during active COVID-19. CDR3s include the opening cysteine and the closing phenylalanine or tryptophan. A clone size is listed for some rows: how often the clone was seen (once, few, many), or a class if it is expanded.

CDR3	V	size	J	length
CASSVAPSSGGETQYF	TRBV9	.	TRBJ2-5	16
CATSTRLAASTDTQYF	TRBV15	.	TRBJ2-3	16
CSVGQLGYEQYF	TRBV29-1	.	TRBJ2-7	12
CASSLAGAGEKLFF	TRBV5-6	.	TRBJ1-4	14
CASSLRDRDHQPQHF	TRBV5-6	once	TRBJ1-5	15
CASSLGAGFTDTQYF	TRBV5-4	.	TRBJ2-3	15
CASSLRGETQYF	TRBV28	.	TRBJ2-5	12
CASSLRTSGSTDTQYF	TRBV3-1/TRBV3-2	.	TRBJ2-3	16
CATETGNGNTIYF	TRBV12-3/TRBV12-4	.	TRBJ1-3	13
CASSQSGSYNSPLHF	TRBV4-1	.	TRBJ1-6	15
CASSAGVGYTF	TRBV18	.	TRBJ1-2	11
CASSPTGTGRAEGYTF	TRBV7-9	.	TRBJ1-2	16
CASSPSGFREKLFF	TRBV18	.	TRBJ1-4	14
CASSRAGASPLHF	TRBV28	.	TRBJ1-6	13
CASPRGATMNTEAFF	TRBV7-9	.	TRBJ1-1	15
CASSHNPGTSTNEQYF	TRBV3-1/TRBV3-2	once	TRBJ2-7	16
CATYLLRQGATYGYTF	TRBV5-4	.	TRBJ1-2	16
CASSGTLGQEAYEQYF	TRBV4-3	.	TRBJ2-7	16
CASSRKTGAYQVNTEAFF	TRBV4-1	.	TRBJ1-1	18
CASSDPRTANTEAFF	TRBV6-1	few	TRBJ1-1	15
CASRWDRAGNNEQFF	TRBV27	.	TRBJ2-1	15
CASSPGQGATGNEQFF	TRBV7-8	.	TRBJ2-1	16
CASSVVGQGYGYTF	TRBV9	.	TRBJ1-2	14
CASSHQRTEGYTF	TRBV19	few	TRBJ1-2	13
CASSLGRGNGYTF	TRBV13	.	TRBJ1-2	13
CASSPAPSATQYF	TRBV18	.	TRBJ2-3	13
CASSIVQGSTEAFF	TRBV19	once	TRBJ1-1	14
CASSSGTGFSNQPQHF	TRBV6-5	few	TRBJ1-5	16
CASSAGGGASYEQYF	TRBV4-1	.	TRBJ2-7	15
CAWAIQNNQPQHF	TRBV30	once	TRBJ1-5	13
CASSSTGTSGTGELFF	TRBV7-3	few	TRBJ2-2	16
CASSVISGGAVEQFF	TRBV9	.	TRBJ2-1	15
CASRLFTGELFF	TRBV4-1	.	TRBJ2-2	12
CASSFGQVGQPQHF	TRBV7-9	.	TRBJ1-5	14
CASSHRVFGTGHEKLFF	TRBV14	.	TRBJ1-4	17
CASSGRDTVRPQHF	TRBV25-1	.	TRBJ1-5	14
CASSVSGGRNTIYF	TRBV2	.	TRBJ1-3	14
CASSESGRGAYEQYF	TRBV10-2	.	TRBJ2-7	15
CASSLWSGLTGEQYF	TRBV28	.	TRBJ2-7	15
CASSMELRSEAFF	TRBV19	few	TRBJ1-1	13
CASSLDRGHEQYF	TRBV6-2/TRBV6-3	.	TRBJ2-7	13
CASSRRTGDTEAFF	TRBV4-2	.	TRBJ1-1	14
CASSPLGGSNQPQHF	TRBV6-4	.	TRBJ1-5	15
CASSEVANSPLHF	TRBV2	few	TRBJ1-6	13
CASSSWTVVTEAFF	TRBV6-2/TRBV6-3	.	TRBJ1-1	14
CATSRDYGGGLNTEAFF	TRBV15	.	TRBJ1-1	17
CASSKRGRLAGGQETQYF	TRBV2	.	TRBJ2-5	18